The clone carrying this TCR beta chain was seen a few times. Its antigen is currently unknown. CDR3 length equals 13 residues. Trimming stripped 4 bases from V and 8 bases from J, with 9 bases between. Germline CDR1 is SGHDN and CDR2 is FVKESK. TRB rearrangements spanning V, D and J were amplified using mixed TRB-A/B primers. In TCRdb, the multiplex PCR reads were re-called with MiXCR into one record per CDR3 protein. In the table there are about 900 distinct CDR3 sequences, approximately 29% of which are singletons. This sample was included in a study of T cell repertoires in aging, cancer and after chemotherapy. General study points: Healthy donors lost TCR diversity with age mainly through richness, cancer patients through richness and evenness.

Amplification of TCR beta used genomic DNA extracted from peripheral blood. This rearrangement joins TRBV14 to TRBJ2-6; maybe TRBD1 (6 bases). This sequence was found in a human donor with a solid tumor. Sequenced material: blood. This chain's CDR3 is CASSLQGPNVLTF. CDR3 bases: TGTGCCAGCAGCCTACAGGGACCCAACGTCCTGACTTTC. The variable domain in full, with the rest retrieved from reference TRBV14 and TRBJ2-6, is EAGVTQFPSHSVIEKGQTVTLRCDPISGHDNLYWYRRVMGKEIKFLLHFVKESKQDESGMPNNRFLAERTGGTYSTLKVQPAELEDSGVYFCASSLQGPNVLTFGAGSRLTVL.